In this sample, the clone carrying this T cell receptor (beta chain) turned up a few times. The antigen is undetermined. The CDR3 has 13 residues. With 0 bases removed from V and 1 base from J, the gap between germline ends came to 4 bases. CDR1 is GTSNPN and CDR2 is SVGIG in the germline V gene (reference sequence). These data originate in a study of identical twins. Study-level points and caveats: The abundant beta clonotypes from cord blood had fewer insertions, and memory repertoires had none of this. Out-of-frame beta chain sequences displayed weaker excess sharing between twins.

Each CDR3 protein is one row after TCRdb ran MiXCR on the 5' RACE reads. This sample carries some 500,000 distinct CDR3 sequences, 22% of them seen once, and the ten largest clones take about 0.93%. In addition, the sample was reused for a study of T cells expressing NK-cell markers. From that paper: Restriction of sorting to alpha-beta TCR T cells was accomplished in several experiments using an anti-gamma-delta TCR antibody.

The chain links TRBV30 to TRBJ2-1; D unresolved. Sequences were obtained from CD4+ T cells sorted from blood. This sequence originates from a woman under 30 in good health. CDR3 sequence: CAWSVRSYNEQFF. The CDR3 DNA reads TGTGCCTGGAGTGTACGTTCCTACAATGAGCAGTTCTTC. Complete variable domain (other parts from reference TRBV30 and TRBJ2-1): SQTIHQWPATLVQPVGSPLSLECTVEGTSNPNLYWYRQAAGRGLQLLFYSVGIGQISSEVPQNLSASRPQDRQFILSSKKLLLSDSGFYLCAWSVRSYNEQFFGPGTRLTVL.